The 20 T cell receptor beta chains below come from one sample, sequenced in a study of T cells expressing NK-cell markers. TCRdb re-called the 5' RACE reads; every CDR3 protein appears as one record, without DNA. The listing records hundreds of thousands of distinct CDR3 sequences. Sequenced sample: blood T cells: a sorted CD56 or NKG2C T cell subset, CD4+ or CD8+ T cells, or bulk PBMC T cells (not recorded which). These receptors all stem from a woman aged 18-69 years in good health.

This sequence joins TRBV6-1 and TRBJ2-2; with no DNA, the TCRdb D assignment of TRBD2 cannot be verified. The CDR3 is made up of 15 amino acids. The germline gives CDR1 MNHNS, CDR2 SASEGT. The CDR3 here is CASTLAGGAAGELFF.

This CDR3 is CASSLGDRSKETQYF. The genes are TRBV12-3 or TRBV12-4 and TRBJ2-5; TCRdb's D gene call, TRBD1, goes unchecked for lack of DNA. The CDR3 runs to 15 residues.

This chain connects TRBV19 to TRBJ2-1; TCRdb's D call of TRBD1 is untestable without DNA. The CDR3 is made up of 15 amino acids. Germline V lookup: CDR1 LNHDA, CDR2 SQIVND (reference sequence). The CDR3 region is CASSIIPGQYNEQFF. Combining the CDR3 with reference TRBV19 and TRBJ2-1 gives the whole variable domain DGGITQSPKYLFRKEGQNVTLSCEQNLNHDAMYWYRQDPGQGLRLIYYSQIVNDFQKGDIAEGYSVSREKKESFPLTVTSAQKNPTAFYLCASSIIPGQYNEQFFGPGTRLTVL.

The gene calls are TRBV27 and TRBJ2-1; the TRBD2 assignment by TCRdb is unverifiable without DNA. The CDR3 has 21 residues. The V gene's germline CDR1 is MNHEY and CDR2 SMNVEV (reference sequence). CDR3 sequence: CASSSGLPGHMTSGGYNEQFF.

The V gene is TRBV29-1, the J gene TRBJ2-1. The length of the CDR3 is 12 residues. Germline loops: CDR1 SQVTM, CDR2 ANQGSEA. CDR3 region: CSVEEPNNEQFF.

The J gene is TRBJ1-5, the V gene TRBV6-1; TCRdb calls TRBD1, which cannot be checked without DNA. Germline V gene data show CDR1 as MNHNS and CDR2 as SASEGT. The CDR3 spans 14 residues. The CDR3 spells CASSPLVQDQPQHF.

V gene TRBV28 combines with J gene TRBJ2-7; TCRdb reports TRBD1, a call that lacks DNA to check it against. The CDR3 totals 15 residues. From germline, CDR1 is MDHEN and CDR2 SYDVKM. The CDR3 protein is CASSSPPGWTYEQYF.

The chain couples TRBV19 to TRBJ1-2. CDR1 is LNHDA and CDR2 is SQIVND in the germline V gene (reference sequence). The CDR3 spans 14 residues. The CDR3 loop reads CASSIIDTSYGYTF. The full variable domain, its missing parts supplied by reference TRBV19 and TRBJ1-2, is DGGITQSPKYLFRKEGQNVTLSCEQNLNHDAMYWYRQDPGQGLRLIYYSQIVNDFQKGDIAEGYSVSREKKESFPLTVTSAQKNPTAFYLCASSIIDTSYGYTFGSGTRLTVV.

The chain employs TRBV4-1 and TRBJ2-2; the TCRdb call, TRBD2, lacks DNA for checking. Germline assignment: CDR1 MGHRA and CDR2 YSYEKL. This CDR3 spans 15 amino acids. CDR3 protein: CASSQEWDSWGELFF.

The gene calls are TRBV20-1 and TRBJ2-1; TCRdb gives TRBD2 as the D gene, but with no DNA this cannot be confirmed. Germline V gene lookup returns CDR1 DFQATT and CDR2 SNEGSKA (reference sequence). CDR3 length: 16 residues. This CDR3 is CSALILAGGRRNEQFF.

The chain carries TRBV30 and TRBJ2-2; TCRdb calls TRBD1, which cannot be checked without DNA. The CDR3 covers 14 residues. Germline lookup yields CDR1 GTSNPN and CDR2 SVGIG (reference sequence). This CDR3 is CAWLPGQYTGELFF.

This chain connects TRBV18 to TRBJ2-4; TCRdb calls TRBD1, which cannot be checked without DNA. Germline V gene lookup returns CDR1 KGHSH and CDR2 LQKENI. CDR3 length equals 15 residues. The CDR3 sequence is CASQPGQGAKNIQYF.

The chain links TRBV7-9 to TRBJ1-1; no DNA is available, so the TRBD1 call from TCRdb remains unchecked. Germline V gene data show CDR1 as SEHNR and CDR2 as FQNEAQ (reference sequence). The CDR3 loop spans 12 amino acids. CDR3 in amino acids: CASSPGRAEAFF.

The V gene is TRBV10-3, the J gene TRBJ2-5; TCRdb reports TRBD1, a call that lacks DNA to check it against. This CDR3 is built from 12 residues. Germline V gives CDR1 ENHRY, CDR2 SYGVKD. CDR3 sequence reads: CAISRTEETQYF.

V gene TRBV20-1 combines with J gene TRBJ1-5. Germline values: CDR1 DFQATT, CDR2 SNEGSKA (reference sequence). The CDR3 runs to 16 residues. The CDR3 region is CSARPISGYSNQPQHF.

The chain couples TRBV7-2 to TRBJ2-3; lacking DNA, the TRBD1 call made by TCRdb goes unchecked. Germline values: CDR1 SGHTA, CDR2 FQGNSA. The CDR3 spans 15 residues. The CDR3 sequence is CASSSGTGYTDTQYF.

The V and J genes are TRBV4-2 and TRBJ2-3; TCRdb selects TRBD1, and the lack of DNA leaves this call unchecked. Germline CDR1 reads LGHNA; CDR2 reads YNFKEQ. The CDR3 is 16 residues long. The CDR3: CASSLTGQGWTDTQYF.

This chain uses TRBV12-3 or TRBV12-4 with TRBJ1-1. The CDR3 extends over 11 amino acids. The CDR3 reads CASRLSTEAFF.

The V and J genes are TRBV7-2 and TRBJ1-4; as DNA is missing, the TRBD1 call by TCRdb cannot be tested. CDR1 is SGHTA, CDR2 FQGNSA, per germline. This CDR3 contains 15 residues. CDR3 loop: CASSLGVSTGEKLFF.

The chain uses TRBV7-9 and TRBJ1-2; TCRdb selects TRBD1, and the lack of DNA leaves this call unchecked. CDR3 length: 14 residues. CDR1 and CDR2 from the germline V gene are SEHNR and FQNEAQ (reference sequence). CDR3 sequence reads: CASNRVSGNYGYTF.